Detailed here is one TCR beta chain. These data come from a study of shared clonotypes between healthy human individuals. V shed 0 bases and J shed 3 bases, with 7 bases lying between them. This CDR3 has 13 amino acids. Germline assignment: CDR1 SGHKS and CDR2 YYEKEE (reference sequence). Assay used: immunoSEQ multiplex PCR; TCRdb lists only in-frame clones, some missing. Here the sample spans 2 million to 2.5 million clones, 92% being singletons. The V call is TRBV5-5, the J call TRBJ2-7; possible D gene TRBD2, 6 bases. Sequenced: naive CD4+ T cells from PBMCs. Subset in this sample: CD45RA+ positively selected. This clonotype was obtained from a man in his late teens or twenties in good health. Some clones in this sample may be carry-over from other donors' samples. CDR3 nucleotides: TGTGCCAGCAGCTTGGACGGGGGCTACGAGCAGTACTTC. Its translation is CASSLDGGYEQYF. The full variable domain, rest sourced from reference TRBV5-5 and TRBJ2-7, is DAGVTQSPTHLIKTRGQQVTLRCSPISGHKSVSWYQQVLGQGPQFIFQYYEKEERGRGNFPDRFSARQFPNYSSELNVNALLLGDSALYLCASSLDGGYEQYFGPGTRLTVT.